This T cell receptor (beta chain) comes out of a study of blood T cell repertoires in COVID-19. The table came from immunoSEQ multiplex PCR; TCRdb's copy has only in-frame clones and leaves some out. This sample has approximately 230,000 clones, with about nine tenths found just once. Researchers sorted participants into cohorts using their self-reported clinical history. The specimen was PBMCs or T cells enriched from blood (not recorded which). The TCR was taken from a man younger than 35 who had recovered from COVID-19.

This chain's CDR3 is CASSELAGGRTDTQYF. The CDR3 region has the DNA TGTGCCAGCAGTGAACTAGCGGGGGGGCGCACAGATACGCAGTATTTT. This sequence joins TRBV2 and TRBJ2-3, with 12 bases aligning to TRBD2. This CDR3 contains 16 residues. The trim removed 2 bases at V and 1 base at J, leaving 1 base unmatched. CDR1 and CDR2 (germline): SNHLY, FYNNEI.